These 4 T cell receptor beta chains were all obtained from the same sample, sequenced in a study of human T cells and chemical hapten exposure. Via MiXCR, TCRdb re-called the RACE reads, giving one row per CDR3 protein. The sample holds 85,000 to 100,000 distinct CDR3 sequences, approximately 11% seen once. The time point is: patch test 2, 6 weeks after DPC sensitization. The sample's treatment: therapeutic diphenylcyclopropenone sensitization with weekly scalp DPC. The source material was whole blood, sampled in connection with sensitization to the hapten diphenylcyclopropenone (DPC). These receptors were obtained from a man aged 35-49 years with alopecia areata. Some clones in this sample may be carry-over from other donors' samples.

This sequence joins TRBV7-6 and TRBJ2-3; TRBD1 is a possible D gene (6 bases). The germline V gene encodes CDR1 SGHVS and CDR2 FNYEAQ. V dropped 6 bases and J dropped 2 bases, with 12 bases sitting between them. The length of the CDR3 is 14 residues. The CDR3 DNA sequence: TGTGCCAGCAGTCAAAACAGGGTCACAGATACGCAGTATTTT. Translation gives CASSQNRVTDTQYF.

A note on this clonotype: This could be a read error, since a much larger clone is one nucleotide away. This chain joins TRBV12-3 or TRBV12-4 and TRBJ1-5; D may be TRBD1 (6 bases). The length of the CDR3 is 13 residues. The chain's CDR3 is CASSLTGNQTQHF. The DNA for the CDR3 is TGTGCCAGCAGTTTAACAGGGAATCAGACCCAGCATTTT.

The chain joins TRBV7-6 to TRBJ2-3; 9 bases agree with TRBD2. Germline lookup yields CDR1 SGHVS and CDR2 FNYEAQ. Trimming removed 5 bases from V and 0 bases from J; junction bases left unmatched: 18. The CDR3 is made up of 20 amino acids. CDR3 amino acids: CASSHTSFAGGPSSTDTQYF. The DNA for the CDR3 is TGTGCCAGCAGCCACACCTCTTTTGCGGGAGGGCCCTCTAGCACAGATACGCAGTATTTT.

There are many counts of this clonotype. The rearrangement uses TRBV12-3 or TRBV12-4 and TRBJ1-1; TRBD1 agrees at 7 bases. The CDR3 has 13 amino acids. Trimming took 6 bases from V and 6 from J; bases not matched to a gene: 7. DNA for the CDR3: TGTGCCAGCAGACGTACAGGGGCCCCTGAAGCTTTCTTT. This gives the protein CASRRTGAPEAFF.